The rows below give T cell receptor beta chains drawn from one sample of a study of blood T cells in healthy people across ages. MiXCR was run by TCRdb on the 5' RACE reads, yielding one entry per CDR3 protein. This table has approximately 800,000 distinct CDR3 sequences, roughly 25% appearing once. The sample was also linked to a second study, of T cells of mothers and their children.

The specimen sequenced was blood. These TCRs come from a boy aged 5-17 years in good health. Each CDR3 is given without its conserved first and last residue. The order of the fields is J gene, CDR3 length, V gene, CDR3 protein.

j_call: TRBJ2-7
cdr3_length: 10
v_call: TRBV15
cdr3_aa: ATRGSSYEQY

j_call: TRBJ2-5
cdr3_length: 13
v_call: TRBV15
cdr3_aa: ATSRFEDRQETQY

j_call: TRBJ2-7
cdr3_length: 10
v_call: TRBV20-1
cdr3_aa: SARTVEYEQY

j_call: .
cdr3_length: 15
v_call: TRBV13
cdr3_aa: ASSSGTGGPNYNEQF

j_call: TRBJ2-3
cdr3_length: 11
v_call: TRBV29-1
cdr3_aa: SVEAGSADTQY

j_call: TRBJ1-1
cdr3_length: 13
v_call: TRBV7-2
cdr3_aa: ASSTYSDIYTEAF

j_call: TRBJ1-2
cdr3_length: 15
v_call: TRBV4-3
cdr3_aa: ASSQGVVGADFYGYT

j_call: TRBJ1-5
cdr3_length: 10
v_call: TRBV28
cdr3_aa: ASSLRALGFH

j_call: .
cdr3_length: 10
v_call: TRBV20-1
cdr3_aa: SARKGQGEQF

j_call: TRBJ2-1
cdr3_length: 13
v_call: TRBV2
cdr3_aa: ASSESSAGVDEQF

j_call: .
cdr3_length: 13
v_call: TRBV5-1
cdr3_aa: ASSPGLAGFDEQF

j_call: TRBJ2-7
cdr3_length: 12
v_call: TRBV11-1
cdr3_aa: ASSQDLLAYEQY

j_call: TRBJ1-6
cdr3_length: 12
v_call: TRBV20-1
cdr3_aa: SATPGQSNSPLH

j_call: TRBJ2-7
cdr3_length: 13
v_call: TRBV6-2/TRBV6-3
cdr3_aa: ASSQVHTGAYEQY

j_call: TRBJ1-2
cdr3_length: 11
v_call: TRBV5-5
cdr3_aa: ASSRRLGDGYT

j_call: TRBJ2-1
cdr3_length: 22
v_call: TRBV11-1
cdr3_aa: ASSLALFRGFTLLRDRAYNEQF

j_call: TRBJ2-5
cdr3_length: 11
v_call: TRBV28
cdr3_aa: ASSFLQGQTQY

j_call: TRBJ2-3
cdr3_length: 11
v_call: TRBV7-3
cdr3_aa: ASSPYRTDTQY

j_call: TRBJ2-5
cdr3_length: 15
v_call: TRBV3-1
cdr3_aa: ASSQEGGAAYQETQY

j_call: TRBJ2-2
cdr3_length: 17
v_call: TRBV4-1
cdr3_aa: ASSQVIPSGGRYTGELF

j_call: TRBJ2-5
cdr3_length: 13
v_call: TRBV20-1
cdr3_aa: SASGSGGDEETQY

j_call: TRBJ2-2
cdr3_length: 13
v_call: TRBV28
cdr3_aa: ASTEGLARTGELF

j_call: TRBJ1-1
cdr3_length: 11
v_call: TRBV7-9
cdr3_aa: ASSLQGITEAF

j_call: TRBJ2-3
cdr3_length: 16
v_call: TRBV7-2
cdr3_aa: ASSLEYPGQGIADTQY

j_call: TRBJ2-3
cdr3_length: 13
v_call: TRBV4-3
cdr3_aa: AGDSNNFCTDTQY

j_call: TRBJ2-7
cdr3_length: 13
v_call: TRBV2
cdr3_aa: ASRGVLAASYEQY

j_call: TRBJ2-2
cdr3_length: 16
v_call: TRBV25-1
cdr3_aa: ASSEQPLSWANTGELF

j_call: TRBJ2-7
cdr3_length: 12
v_call: TRBV5-5
cdr3_aa: ASSSQGISYEQY

j_call: TRBJ1-2
cdr3_length: 13
v_call: TRBV6-5
cdr3_aa: ASSYSGTGGSGYT

j_call: TRBJ2-7
cdr3_length: 13
v_call: TRBV28
cdr3_aa: ASSFSDSPTYEQY

j_call: TRBJ2-5
cdr3_length: 10
v_call: TRBV20-1
cdr3_aa: SARLAGGGQY

j_call: TRBJ2-5
cdr3_length: 11
v_call: TRBV29-1
cdr3_aa: SVEPAQTETQY

j_call: TRBJ1-3
cdr3_length: 13
v_call: TRBV12-3/TRBV12-4
cdr3_aa: ASSFFVDSGNTIY

j_call: TRBJ2-7
cdr3_length: 11
v_call: TRBV14
cdr3_aa: ASSQRQSGEQY

j_call: TRBJ2-1
cdr3_length: 11
v_call: TRBV19
cdr3_aa: ASSNHRGDEQF

j_call: TRBJ1-4
cdr3_length: 13
v_call: TRBV24-1
cdr3_aa: ATSESGTGNEKLF

j_call: TRBJ1-4
cdr3_length: 13
v_call: TRBV4-3
cdr3_aa: ASSPETGVNEKLF

j_call: TRBJ2-7
cdr3_length: 13
v_call: TRBV5-6
cdr3_aa: ASSSTGTQTYEQY

j_call: TRBJ2-5
cdr3_length: 11
v_call: TRBV10-3
cdr3_aa: AISEGTVETQY

j_call: TRBJ2-4
cdr3_length: 16
v_call: TRBV4-3
cdr3_aa: ASSQDHMVSRSKNIQY

j_call: TRBJ2-5
cdr3_length: 13
v_call: TRBV6-6
cdr3_aa: ASSWIQRGVETQY

j_call: TRBJ2-2
cdr3_length: 13
v_call: TRBV7-2
cdr3_aa: ASSADREPAGELF

j_call: TRBJ1-4
cdr3_length: 13
v_call: TRBV12-3/TRBV12-4
cdr3_aa: ASSNRAKGGEKLF

j_call: TRBJ1-1
cdr3_length: 13
v_call: TRBV5-5
cdr3_aa: SSTILEGVNTEAF